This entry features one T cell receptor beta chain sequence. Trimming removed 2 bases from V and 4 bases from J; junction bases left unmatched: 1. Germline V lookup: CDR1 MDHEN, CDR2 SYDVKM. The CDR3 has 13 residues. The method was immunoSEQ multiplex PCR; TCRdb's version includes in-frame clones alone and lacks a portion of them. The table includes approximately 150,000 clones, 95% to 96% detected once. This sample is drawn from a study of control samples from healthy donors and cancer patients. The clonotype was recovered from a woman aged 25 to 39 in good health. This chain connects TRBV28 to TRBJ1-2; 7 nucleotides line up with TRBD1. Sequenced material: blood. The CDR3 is CASSLGQVYGYTF. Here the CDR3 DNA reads TGTGCCAGCAGTTTAGGACAGGTCTATGGCTACACCTTC.